The present entry profiles one T cell receptor beta chain with its context. A few counts support this clone. Its antigen is not yet known. Base-call qualities are not available, and no considerably larger clone is one nucleotide away. This sample is part of a study of blood T cell repertoires in COVID-19 (dated by TCRdb to about 2020). Turning to the overall study: Samples from collaborators originated in the United States, Italy and Spain and spanned both the acute and convalescent phases of COVID-19. The prospective study material was composed of cDNA or gDNA derived from T cells, B-cell-depleted T cells, or PBMCs. Where available, HLA class I and class II types were taken from metadata supplied by the sample provider and were not determined by assay-based typing. Sample metadata almost always included a de-identified subject ID, COVID-19 status, age in years and sex. The repertoires were released in a freely available public database intended as a resource for research on the immune response to SARS-CoV-2. Samples came from the ongoing ImmuneRACE study (first 160 participants) plus 1,254 subjects from 6 global collaborators. The dataset comprised deeply sampled blood TCRbeta repertoires from subjects exposed to, actively infected with, or recovered from COVID-19.

The immunoSEQ Assay, a bias-controlled multiplex PCR, was used to amplify TCRbeta CDR3 regions from genomic DNA. The authors' analysis ran thus. The number of nucleated cells in each sample was estimated by amplification of reference gene primers within the assay. To quantify the absolute abundance of each unique TCRbeta CDR3 rearrangement, sequence reads were collapsed and filtered. For each sample, productive Simpson clonality was calculated as the square root of Simpson's diversity index across productive rearrangements. TCRdb re-hosts the immuneACCESS table, in-frame sequences only. Its copies lack some clones; in the studies checked, an unresolved V gene accounts for under half of them, and the cause for the rest is not known. V, J and clone size reflect that table, while D and trimming were determined from the DNA. The sample table records 290,000 or so clones; roughly 89% of these occur just once. Jointly, the top ten make up approximately 4.3% of the sample.

In the prospective study, participants were 18 to 89 years old, resided in about two dozen geographic areas of the United States, and were enrolled through a virtual design. In the prospective study, cohorts were assigned on the basis of participant-reported clinical history obtained from a screening survey and a study questionnaire. Each participant in the prospective study had whole blood, serum and a nasopharyngeal or oropharyngeal swab collected by mobile phlebotomists. Prospective study participants could optionally give additional blood draws and questionnaires over an approximately two-month period. Prospective study blood samples were shipped either frozen or at room temperature before DNA extraction. Study-wide findings and limitations: The quantity of clinical and demographic metadata differed by source and by participant and was supplied without curation.

CDR1 and CDR2 were assigned from the germline V gene as SGHRS and YFSETQ. At the junction V is shortened by 5 bases and J by 2 bases, with 10 bases in between. The CDR3 has 14 amino acids, counting the end cysteine and phenylalanine. Only the CDR3 DNA stays, 42 bases, in frame from base 1. This clonotype was sampled from a woman between 18 and 29 years old with acute COVID-19. This sequence uses TRBV5-1 and TRBJ2-2; D gene: possibly TRBD2, on 6 matching bases. Input material: PBMCs or T cells enriched from blood (not recorded which). The DNA sequence reads TGCGCCAGCAGAGTGGGAGGAAACACCGGGGAGCTGTTTTTT. Its protein reads: CASRVGGNTGELFF. Extended through the reference TRBV5-1 and TRBJ2-2 proteins, this CDR3 yields the full variable domain: KAGVTQTPRYLIKTRGQQVTLSCSPISGHRSVSWYQQTPGQGLQFLFEYFSETQRNKGNFPGRFSGRQFSNSRSEMNVSTLELGDSALYLCASRVGGNTGELFFGEGSRLTVL.